Below are 23 T cell receptor beta chains sequenced from a single sample in a study of T-cell reconstitution after alpha-beta-depleted transplantation in children. Preparation of the TCRbeta library was carried out with unique molecular identifiers. TCRdb fed the PCR reads into MiXCR, producing one record per CDR3 protein. The sample consists of 110,000 or so distinct CDR3 sequences, 5% to 8% of them appearing once. The input for sequencing was PBMCs, mostly from graft donor cells, taken 360 days after TCRalphabeta/CD19-depleted stem cell transplant. The source of these receptors is a male patient aged 2-15 years who had a stem cell transplant for acute lymphoblastic leukemia, so the T cells may come from the graft donor.

The gene calls are TRBV6-2 or TRBV6-3 and TRBJ2-4; TRBD1 matches 9 bases. Germline V lookup: CDR1 MNHEY, CDR2 SVGEGT. Germline trimming cut 5 bases from V and 7 bases from J; bases unmatched to any gene: 6. The CDR3 is made up of 14 amino acids. The CDR3 loop reads CASSADRGGNIQYF. CDR3 DNA sequence: TGTGCCAGCAGTGCCGACAGGGGGGGGAACATTCAGTACTTC.

V usage is TRBV7-2 and J usage is TRBJ2-7, with D possibly TRBD2 on 7 matching bases. Germline V gene lookup returns CDR1 SGHTA and CDR2 FQGNSA. This CDR3 contains 13 residues. V shed 3 bases and J shed 5 bases, with 11 bases lying between them. DNA for the CDR3: TGTGCCAGCAGCTTGGGGGGGGCCAACGAGCAGTACTTC. Translating it yields CASSLGGANEQYF.

This clonotype was seen ten or more times. The V call is TRBV7-9, the J call TRBJ1-1; D remains unclear. CDR3 length equals 12 residues. V lost 5 bases to trimming and J lost 11 bases, with 15 bases between them. Germline loops: CDR1 SEHNR, CDR2 FQNEAQ (reference sequence). This CDR3 is CASSPSSGRAFF. CDR3 sequence (DNA): TGTGCCAGCAGCCCAAGCTCAGGCCGGGCTTTCTTT.

Many counts were recorded for this clonotype. The V gene is TRBV20-1, the J gene TRBJ2-5, with 9 positions matching TRBD2. The CDR3 is made up of 15 amino acids. Losses at the gene ends were 3 bases for V and 9 bases for J; bases not matched to a gene: 14. CDR1 is DFQATT and CDR2 is SNEGSKA in the germline V gene (reference sequence). The DNA for the CDR3 is TGCAGTGCTAGCCCCCCTCTAGCGGGGCCAGGGGCCCAGTACTTC. Translating gives CSASPPLAGPGAQYF.

This clonotype was detected ten times or more. The V and J genes are TRBV12-3 or TRBV12-4 and TRBJ2-3; D gene uncertain. Trimming pared 1 base from V and 14 bases from J, leaving 10 bases between. The CDR3 length is 11 residues. CDR3 loop: CASSLDRTLYF. The CDR3 DNA reads as TGTGCCAGCAGTTTAGACCGGACCCTGTATTTT.

Many counts were recorded for this clonotype. The gene calls are TRBV5-1 and TRBJ2-1; 9 bases map to TRBD1. CDR1 and CDR2 (germline): SGHRS, YFSETQ. V gave up 1 base and J gave up 6 bases; unmatched junction bases: 11. CDR3 length: 17 residues. In DNA, the CDR3 is TGCGCCAGCAGCTTGAGTGGGGCGGGACAGGGTCGCAATGAGCAGTTCTTC. Protein: CASSLSGAGQGRNEQFF.

The chain couples TRBV7-9 to TRBJ2-7, with D possibly TRBD2 on 5 matching bases. Trimming stripped 5 bases from V and 3 bases from J, with 11 bases between. CDR3 size: 13 residues. Germline CDR1 reads SEHNR; CDR2 reads FQNEAQ (reference sequence). The CDR3 DNA reads as TGTGCCAGCAGCCAACTCGGAGGCTACGAGCAGTACTTC. Protein sequence: CASSQLGGYEQYF.

This clonotype has at least ten counts. J is TRBJ2-4 and V is TRBV21-1; TRBD1 is the table's D call and was not checked against the DNA. TRBV21-1 is an annotated pseudogene. CDR3 length: 15 amino acids. The CDR3 sequence: CASSTTWQGVSIQYF. CDR3 sequence (DNA): TGTGCCAGCAGCACTACGTGGCAGGGGGTTAGCATTCAGTACTTC.

J is TRBJ1-4 and V is TRBV6-5; D call uncertain. The germline V gene encodes CDR1 MNHEY and CDR2 SVGAGI. Trimming stripped 8 bases from V and 8 bases from J, with 15 bases between. The CDR3 sequence is 13 residues long. The DNA for the CDR3 is TGTGCCAGCTGTTTTAAGTGGGTAGAAAAACTGTTTTTT. Translating it yields CASCFKWVEKLFF.

This clonotype was counted only a few times. The chain couples TRBV20-1 to TRBJ2-3; 7 positions agree with TRBD2. V gave up 0 bases and J gave up 5 bases; unmatched junction bases: 17. CDR1 is DFQATT and CDR2 is SNEGSKA in the germline V gene (reference sequence). The CDR3 runs to 18 residues. The CDR3 region is CSARDSEASGLKGDTQYF. CDR3 in DNA: TGCAGTGCTAGAGATTCGGAGGCTAGCGGTTTAAAGGGAGATACGCAGTATTTT.

Concerning this clonotype itself: Possible read error: a much larger clone is one base away. The chain links TRBV15 to TRBJ2-1, with 13 bases matching TRBD2. The germline V gene has CDR1 LNHNV and CDR2 YYDKDF (reference sequence). The CDR3 spans 17 residues. The DNA for the CDR3 is TGTGCCACCAGCGGAGACCCCGGGACTAGCGGGGCCAATGAGCAGTTCTTC. Amino acids: CATSGDPGTSGANEQFF. The whole variable domain, remainder taken from reference TRBV15 and TRBJ2-1, is DAMVIQNPRYQVTQFGKPVTLSCSQTLNHNVMYWYQQKSSQAPKLLFHYYDKDFNNEADTPDNFQSRRPNTSFCFLDIRSPGLGDTAMYLCATSGDPGTSGANEQFFGPGTRLTVL.

The chain is built from TRBV6-2 or TRBV6-3 and TRBJ2-1; TRBD2 agrees at 13 bases. Trimming removed 5 bases from V and 8 bases from J; junction bases left unmatched: 6. Germline V lookup: CDR1 MNHEY, CDR2 SVGEGT. The CDR3 is 15 amino acids. The CDR3 sequence: CASSTTSGREDEQFF. The CDR3 DNA follows: TGTGCCAGCAGTACCACTAGCGGGAGGGAGGATGAGCAGTTCTTC.

This clonotype was observed many times. The V gene is TRBV10-3, the J gene TRBJ2-1, with 12 bases that match TRBD2. CDR3 length: 19 residues. Looked up from germline, CDR1 is ENHRY and CDR2 is SYGVKD. Trimming cost V 7 bases and J 8 bases; bases outside gene matches: 21. CDR3 loop: CAIILLLAGGFQLGDEQFF. DNA for the CDR3: TGTGCCATCATACTCTTACTAGCGGGGGGATTCCAATTGGGCGATGAGCAGTTCTTC.

This clonotype was seen many times. The chain joins TRBV28 to TRBJ2-1, with D perhaps TRBD1 (6 bases). This CDR3 has 17 amino acids. Germline lookup yields CDR1 MDHEN and CDR2 SYDVKM. Trimming removed 6 bases from V and 0 bases from J, with 18 bases in between. The CDR3 sequence is CASRPHTGSSSYNEQFF. In nucleotides, the CDR3 is TGTGCCAGCAGACCCCACACAGGGTCGAGCTCCTACAATGAGCAGTTCTTC.

This clonotype was seen many times. The chain is built from TRBV4-1 and TRBJ1-1, with D uncertain. The CDR3 is 15 amino acids. Germline V gene sequence: CDR1 MGHRA, CDR2 YSYEKL. Between the trimmed V and J ends, which lost 4 bases and 0 bases, there was a span of 12 bases. The CDR3 loop reads CASSPLRDMNTEAFF. CDR3 DNA sequence: TGCGCCAGCAGCCCCTTGAGGGATATGAACACTGAAGCTTTCTTT.

This clonotype was observed many times. This chain uses TRBV4-3 with TRBJ2-6; D unresolved. CDR3 length: 17 residues. Per germline, CDR1 LGHNA and CDR2 YSLEER. The germline V and J ends were trimmed by 0 bases and 0 bases, with 9 bases remaining between them. CDR3 DNA sequence: TGCGCCAGCAGCCAAGACAGGCTCCCCTCTGGGGCCAACGTCCTGACTTTC. The encoded protein is CASSQDRLPSGANVLTF.

The rearrangement links TRBV11-2 to TRBJ1-1; 9 nucleotides line up with TRBD1. With 5 bases clipped from V and 5 bases from J, the junction kept 3 bases outside the gene matches. CDR3 length equals 13 residues. Germline values: CDR1 SGHAT, CDR2 FQNNGV. The CDR3 sequence: CASSDRGWTEAFF. In DNA form, the CDR3 reads TGTGCCAGCAGCGACAGGGGGTGGACTGAAGCTTTCTTT.

The chain couples TRBV9 to TRBJ2-7; D is possibly TRBD2 (6 bases). The ends were cut back, 2 bases at V and 6 bases at J, with 12 bases in the middle. CDR1 SGDLS and CDR2 YYNGEE come from the germline V gene. The length of the CDR3 is 13 residues. CDR3 in amino acids: CASSVTLATEQYF. The CDR3 DNA reads as TGTGCCAGCAGCGTGACTCTAGCGACCGAGCAGTACTTC.

Ten or more counts support this clonotype. V usage is TRBV4-3 and J usage is TRBJ2-1; tentatively, D is TRBD1 or TRBD2 (5 bases each). V was clipped by 5 bases and J by 4 bases, with 9 bases between them. CDR3 size: 13 residues. Germline lookup yields CDR1 LGHNA and CDR2 YSLEER. The CDR3 DNA reads TGCGCCAGCAGCTGGGGGTTTTACAATGAGCAGTTCTTC. Translated: CASSWGFYNEQFF.

This clonotype was recorded at least ten times. The V gene is TRBV4-3, the J gene TRBJ2-1, with D hard to call. This CDR3 contains 13 residues. The V gene's germline CDR1 is LGHNA and CDR2 YSLEER. With 0 bases removed from V and 11 bases from J, the gap between germline ends came to 11 bases. The CDR3 sequence is CASSQEIPSKQFF. The CDR3 nucleotides read TGCGCCAGCAGCCAAGAAATCCCCAGTAAGCAGTTCTTC.

The DNA for the CDR3 is TGTGCCAGCAGACGGCAGACAGGGCGCACCGGGGAGCTGTTTTTT. It specifies CASRRQTGRTGELFF. The chain employs TRBV27 and TRBJ2-2; 7 positions agree with TRBD1. CDR3 size: 15 residues. Germline assignment: CDR1 MNHEY and CDR2 SMNVEV (reference sequence). Trimming cost V 6 bases and J 4 bases; bases outside gene matches: 8.

This chain connects TRBV28 to TRBJ2-7; no reliable D call. The V end was cut by 4 bases, the J end by 2 bases, with 9 bases between. Per germline, CDR1 MDHEN and CDR2 SYDVKM. The CDR3 runs to 13 residues. Here the CDR3 DNA reads TGTGCCAGCAGTTCCTCAGGCCCCTACGAGCAGTACTTC. Translating gives CASSSSGPYEQYF. The complete variable domain, with remaining parts taken from reference TRBV28 and TRBJ2-7, reads DVKVTQSSRYLVKRTGEKVFLECVQDMDHENMFWYRQDPGLGLRLIYFSYDVKMKEKGDIPEGYSVSREKKERFSLILESASTNQTSMYLCASSSSGPYEQYFGPGTRLTVT.

This sequence joins TRBV25-1 and TRBJ2-5; no clear D gene. The germline CDR1 and CDR2 sequences are MGHDK and SYGVNS. The V and J ends lost 2 bases and 5 bases respectively, with 15 bases between them. CDR3 length: 15 residues. The CDR3 spells CASSERSAGGETQYF. CDR3 nucleotide sequence: TGTGCCAGCAGTGAAAGGTCAGCCGGCGGTGAGACCCAGTACTTC.